The 27 T cell receptor beta chains given below trace back to one sample, sequenced in a study of CXCR3-negative and CXCR3-positive naive CD8 T cells. Study observations and caveats: In CXCR3-positive naive cells, the TRB CDR3s were more hydrophobic than in CXCR3-negative naive cells.

Libraries were UMI-labeled 5' RACE TRB cDNA. After re-calling the 5' RACE reads, TCRdb lists one entry per CDR3 protein, DNA absent. The sample has about 120,000 distinct CDR3 sequences. No antigen has been assigned to these receptors. The sample consisted of naive CXCR3+ CD8+ T cells from blood. Subset meaning: CD45RO-CCR7+CD27+CD95- naive CD8+ T cells expressing CXCR3 (TNR3+). These receptor sequences come from a human donor in good health. Some clones in this sample may be carry-over from other donors' samples.

V usage is TRBV28 and J usage is TRBJ2-2; the D gene TCRdb calls, TRBD1, cannot be checked with no DNA. This CDR3 has 19 amino acids. CDR1 is MDHEN and CDR2 is SYDVKM in the germline V gene. The CDR3 loop reads CASSSMTGGDRADTGELFF.

This chain joins TRBV10-2 and TRBJ2-7. The germline gives CDR1 WSHSY, CDR2 SAAADI. There are 14 residues in the CDR3. CDR3 residues: CASSELQELREQYF.

The chain joins TRBV6-1 to TRBJ1-1; TCRdb calls TRBD1, which cannot be checked without DNA. This CDR3 spans 14 amino acids. CDR1 is MNHNS, CDR2 SASEGT, per germline. CDR3 amino acids: CASERVPGTDEAFF.

The rearrangement links TRBV7-9 to TRBJ2-7; the TCRdb call, TRBD1, lacks DNA for checking. This CDR3 spans 12 amino acids. Germline CDR1 and CDR2: SEHNR and FQNEAQ (reference sequence). The CDR3: CASSYGGNEQYF.

The rearrangement links TRBV19 to TRBJ2-7; TCRdb reports TRBD2, a call that lacks DNA to check it against. The germline CDR1 and CDR2 sequences are LNHDA and SQIVND (reference sequence). The CDR3 length is 16 residues. The CDR3 is CASSMRAGLATYEQYF.

The chain combines TRBV4-3 with TRBJ2-3; the D call from TCRdb, TRBD2, cannot be confirmed without DNA. Per the germline V gene, CDR1 is LGHNA and CDR2 is YSLEER. The CDR3 loop spans 18 amino acids. The CDR3 spells CASSQDLIAVTYTDTQYF.

This chain joins TRBV9 and TRBJ2-7; checking the TCRdb D call of TRBD1 is not possible without DNA. CDR1 is SGDLS, CDR2 YYNGEE, per germline. CDR3 size: 15 residues. CDR3 residues: CASSGGQGTSYEQYF. The complete variable domain, with remaining parts taken from reference TRBV9 and TRBJ2-7, reads DSGVTQTPKHLITATGQRVTLRCSPRSGDLSVYWYQQSLDQGLQFLIQYYNGEERAKGNILERFSAQQFPDLHSELNLSSLELGDSALYFCASSGGQGTSYEQYFGPGTRLTVT.

The J gene is TRBJ2-1, the V gene TRBV20-1; lacking DNA, the TRBD2 call made by TCRdb goes unchecked. The CDR3 runs 17 residues. Looked up from germline, CDR1 is DFQATT and CDR2 is SNEGSKA (reference sequence). The CDR3 region is CSARLGLATNSYNEQFF.

The chain couples TRBV19 to TRBJ2-1; TCRdb proposes TRBD2, but this gene call is untestable without DNA. The CDR3 consists of 17 residues. The germline V gene encodes CDR1 LNHDA and CDR2 SQIVND (reference sequence). The CDR3 sequence: CASSIAASGSIYNEQFF.

This rearrangement joins TRBV12-3 or TRBV12-4 to TRBJ1-2; the D call of TRBD1 rests on TCRdb alone, since no DNA is present to check it. The CDR3 has 15 amino acids. CDR3 in amino acids: CASSLVLGGLDGYTF.

The rearrangement links TRBV27 to TRBJ1-2. The V gene's germline CDR1 is MNHEY and CDR2 SMNVEV (reference sequence). The CDR3 spans 14 residues. CDR3 sequence: CASSSPGLAKGYTF.

The rearrangement uses TRBV19 and TRBJ1-2; as DNA is missing, the TRBD1 call by TCRdb cannot be tested. The CDR3 loop spans 16 amino acids. CDR1 and CDR2 (germline): LNHDA, SQIVND (reference sequence). The CDR3 region is CASSSPRDKGLYGYTF.

The chain recombines TRBV27 with TRBJ1-1. The CDR3 sequence is 13 residues long. Germline lookup yields CDR1 MNHEY and CDR2 SMNVEV (reference sequence). Here the CDR3 reads CASSFTKNTEAFF.

The chain uses TRBV9 and TRBJ2-2; the D call from TCRdb, TRBD2, cannot be confirmed without DNA. Germline assignment: CDR1 SGDLS and CDR2 YYNGEE. The CDR3 has 14 residues. CDR3 loop: CASSGGPNTGELFF.

The chain carries TRBV4-1 and TRBJ2-1. Germline V gives CDR1 MGHRA, CDR2 YSYEKL. The CDR3 sequence is 16 residues long. The CDR3 sequence is CASSQVYLSSYNEQFF.

J is TRBJ2-1 and V is TRBV18; TCRdb proposes TRBD1, but this gene call is untestable without DNA. From germline, CDR1 is KGHSH and CDR2 LQKENI. This CDR3 comprises 16 residues. Here the CDR3 reads CASSPRDRGLRNEQFF.

This chain's CDR3 is CASSSQRDRSYNEQFF. The gene calls are TRBV7-9 and TRBJ2-1; TCRdb picks TRBD1, but there is no DNA to check that call. The germline V gene has CDR1 SEHNR and CDR2 FQNEAQ (reference sequence). CDR3 size: 16 residues.

The genes are TRBV7-8 and TRBJ2-2. The CDR3 extends over 17 amino acids. Germline V CDR1 and CDR2: SGHVS, FQNEAQ. CDR3 loop: CDSSIYRSGPNTGELFF.

The chain links TRBV7-9 to TRBJ2-7; lacking DNA, the TRBD1 call made by TCRdb goes unchecked. Germline values: CDR1 SEHNR, CDR2 FQNEAQ (reference sequence). This CDR3 region has 15 residues. The CDR3 sequence is CASSSSRGLSYEQYF.

The V call is TRBV29-1, the J call TRBJ2-7; TCRdb selects TRBD1, and the lack of DNA leaves this call unchecked. The CDR3 is made up of 14 amino acids. Germline V gene sequence: CDR1 SQVTM, CDR2 ANQGSEA. The chain's CDR3 is CSALSNRGLYEQYF.

The V gene is TRBV10-3, the J gene TRBJ1-5; the TCRdb call, TRBD1, lacks DNA for checking. Germline CDR1 reads ENHRY; CDR2 reads SYGVKD. The CDR3 totals 18 residues. The chain's CDR3 is CAISESPLHQYSNQPQHF.

This rearrangement joins TRBV27 to TRBJ1-2. The CDR3 sequence is 16 residues long. Germline CDR1 is MNHEY and CDR2 is SMNVEV (reference sequence). This CDR3 reads CATRSAWDLNNYGYTF.

The chain is built from TRBV11-3 and TRBJ2-7; the D gene TCRdb calls, TRBD1, cannot be checked with no DNA. There are 16 residues in the CDR3. The germline CDR1 and CDR2 sequences are SGHNT and YENEEA. The CDR3 loop reads CASSFDLGTRFYEQYF.

This sequence joins TRBV5-1 and TRBJ2-5; the D call of TRBD1 rests on TCRdb alone, since no DNA is present to check it. Per the germline V gene, CDR1 is SGHRS and CDR2 is YFSETQ. CDR3 size: 16 residues. Here the CDR3 reads CASSLGPKGQLETQYF.

The chain carries TRBV6-6 and TRBJ2-1; the D call of TRBD2 rests on TCRdb alone, since no DNA is present to check it. Germline CDR1 and CDR2: MNHNY and SVGAGI (reference sequence). The length of the CDR3 is 14 residues. The chain's CDR3 is CASSYSLEGSEQFF.

This sequence joins TRBV14 and TRBJ2-1; TCRdb's D gene call, TRBD2, goes unchecked for lack of DNA. The CDR3 runs to 17 residues. The germline CDR1 and CDR2 sequences are SGHDN and FVKESK. CDR3 amino acids: CASSTRLAGGLYNEQFF.

The chain employs TRBV15 and TRBJ2-1; TCRdb proposes TRBD2, but this gene call is untestable without DNA. Germline lookup yields CDR1 LNHNV and CDR2 YYDKDF (reference sequence). The CDR3 sequence is 18 residues long. The CDR3 loop reads CATSRVHVAGVSYNEQFF.